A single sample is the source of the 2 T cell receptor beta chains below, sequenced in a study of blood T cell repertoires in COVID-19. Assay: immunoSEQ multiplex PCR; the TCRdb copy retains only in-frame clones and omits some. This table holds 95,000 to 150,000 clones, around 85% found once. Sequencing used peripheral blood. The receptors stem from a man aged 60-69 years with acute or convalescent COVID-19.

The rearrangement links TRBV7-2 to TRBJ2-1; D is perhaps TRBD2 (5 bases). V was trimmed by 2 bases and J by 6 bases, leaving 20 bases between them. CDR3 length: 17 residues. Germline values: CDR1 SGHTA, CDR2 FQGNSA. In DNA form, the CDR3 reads TGTGCCAGCAGCTTAAACGGCGGCGGGCCCCTCGGCAATGAGCAGTTCTTC. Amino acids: CASSLNGGGPLGNEQFF.

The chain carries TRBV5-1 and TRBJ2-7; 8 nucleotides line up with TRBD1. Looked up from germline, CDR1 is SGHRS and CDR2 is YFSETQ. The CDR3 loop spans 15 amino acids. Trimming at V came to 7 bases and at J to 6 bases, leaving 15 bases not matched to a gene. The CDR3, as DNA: TGCGCCAGCGCGGCTCAGACAGGGGCCGGGGGCGAGCAGTACTTC. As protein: CASAAQTGAGGEQYF.